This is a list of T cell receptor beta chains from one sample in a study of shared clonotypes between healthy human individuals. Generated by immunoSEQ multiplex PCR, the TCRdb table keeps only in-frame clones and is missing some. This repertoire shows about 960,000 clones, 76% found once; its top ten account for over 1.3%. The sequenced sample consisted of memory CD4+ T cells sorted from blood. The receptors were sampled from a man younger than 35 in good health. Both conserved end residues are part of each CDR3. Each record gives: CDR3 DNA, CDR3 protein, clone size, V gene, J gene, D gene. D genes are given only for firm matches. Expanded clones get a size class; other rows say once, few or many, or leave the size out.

CDR3nt: TGTGCCAGCAGCGAAGGACTAGCGGGAGTCGATACGCAGTATTTT; CDR3aa: CASSEGLAGVDTQYF; abundance: -; v_gene: TRBV14; j_gene: TRBJ2-3; d_gene: TRBD2
CDR3nt: TGTGCCAGCAGCCAGGGGGAGGAGTACAATGAGCAGTTCTTC; CDR3aa: CASSQGEEYNEQFF; abundance: -; v_gene: TRBV11-3; j_gene: TRBJ2-1; d_gene: -
CDR3nt: TGTGCCAGCAGTCCCGGGACAGTAGGGGCCGGGGAGCTGTTTTTT; CDR3aa: CASSPGTVGAGELFF; abundance: -; v_gene: TRBV27; j_gene: TRBJ2-2; d_gene: TRBD1
CDR3nt: TGTGCCAGCAGCTTAGTTCAGGGGTCCTACGAGCAGTACTTC; CDR3aa: CASSLVQGSYEQYF; abundance: -; v_gene: TRBV7-2; j_gene: TRBJ2-7; d_gene: -
CDR3nt: TGTGCCAGCAGTGATGGGCCGTACCCCTACGAGCAGTACTTC; CDR3aa: CASSDGPYPYEQYF; abundance: few; v_gene: TRBV6-1; j_gene: TRBJ2-7; d_gene: -
CDR3nt: TGTGCCTCCCAAGGGGGACTAGGGCACAATGAGCAGTTCTTC; CDR3aa: CASQGGLGHNEQFF; abundance: -; v_gene: TRBV19; j_gene: TRBJ2-1; d_gene: TRBD2
CDR3nt: TGTGCCAGCCACAGCTCTGGGGCCAACGTCCTGACTTTC; CDR3aa: CASHSSGANVLTF; abundance: -; v_gene: TRBV5-4; j_gene: TRBJ2-6; d_gene: -
CDR3nt: TGCGCCAGCAGCTTCGACACCCCCAGGGGAGAGACCCAGTACTTC; CDR3aa: CASSFDTPRGETQYF; abundance: -; v_gene: TRBV5-1; j_gene: TRBJ2-5; d_gene: -
CDR3nt: TGTGCCTGGAGTACTACATTCAACTATGGCTACACCTTC; CDR3aa: CAWSTTFNYGYTF; abundance: -; v_gene: TRBV30; j_gene: TRBJ1-2; d_gene: -
CDR3nt: TGTGCCAGCTCACAAAGCTCCTATAATTCACCCCTCCACTTT; CDR3aa: CASSQSSYNSPLHF; abundance: -; v_gene: TRBV18; j_gene: TRBJ1-6; d_gene: -
CDR3nt: TGTGCCAGCTCACCGTTTACAGGGGGCACTGAAGCTTTCTTT; CDR3aa: CASSPFTGGTEAFF; abundance: few; v_gene: TRBV18; j_gene: TRBJ1-1; d_gene: TRBD1
CDR3nt: TGTGCCAGCAAAGGGGGACTGGGCTATGGCTACACCTTC; CDR3aa: CASKGGLGYGYTF; abundance: -; v_gene: TRBV6-1; j_gene: TRBJ1-2; d_gene: -
CDR3nt: TGTGCCACCAGCAGAGATACCGCGGGAGGGAGCCAAGAGACCCAGTACTTC; CDR3aa: CATSRDTAGGSQETQYF; abundance: -; v_gene: TRBV15; j_gene: TRBJ2-5; d_gene: TRBD2
CDR3nt: TGTGCCAGCAGCTTAGATACAGGCCAAGAGACCCAGTACTTC; CDR3aa: CASSLDTGQETQYF; abundance: -; v_gene: TRBV7-2; j_gene: TRBJ2-5; d_gene: -
CDR3nt: TGTGCCAGTAGTGCACAGGCGAAGAACACTGAAGCTTTCTTT; CDR3aa: CASSAQAKNTEAFF; abundance: -; v_gene: TRBV19; j_gene: TRBJ1-1; d_gene: -
CDR3nt: TGTGCCAGCAGCAGAGGGACTAGCGGGAGTAAAGATACGCAGTATTTT; CDR3aa: CASSRGTSGSKDTQYF; abundance: -; v_gene: TRBV9; j_gene: TRBJ2-3; d_gene: TRBD2
CDR3nt: TGTGCCTGGAGTCGCGGGGTGACCTATGGCTACACCTTC; CDR3aa: CAWSRGVTYGYTF; abundance: -; v_gene: TRBV30; j_gene: TRBJ1-2; d_gene: -
CDR3nt: TGTGCCAGCAGCTTAGGGACTAGCGGGAGACGGGAGACCCAGTACTTC; CDR3aa: CASSLGTSGRRETQYF; abundance: few; v_gene: TRBV7-2; j_gene: TRBJ2-5; d_gene: TRBD2
CDR3nt: TGTGCCAGCAGCTTTAGACAAAATCAGCCCCAGCATTTT; CDR3aa: CASSFRQNQPQHF; abundance: few; v_gene: TRBV28; j_gene: TRBJ1-5; d_gene: -
CDR3nt: TGTGCCAGCAGCGTTGGTGTACAGGGTTCCGAGCAGTACTTC; CDR3aa: CASSVGVQGSEQYF; abundance: few; v_gene: TRBV9; j_gene: TRBJ2-7; d_gene: -
CDR3nt: TGTGCCAGCAGCTTAGCCAGGGGGGATGAAAAACTGTTTTTT; CDR3aa: CASSLARGDEKLFF; abundance: -; v_gene: TRBV7-2; j_gene: TRBJ1-4; d_gene: TRBD1
CDR3nt: TGTGCCATCAGTGGAAAGGAGACAGGGGTCTCCTACGAGCAGTACTTC; CDR3aa: CAISGKETGVSYEQYF; abundance: -; v_gene: TRBV10-3; j_gene: TRBJ2-7; d_gene: TRBD1
CDR3nt: TGTGCCAGCGGGATAGTGGGACAGGGTATTTCTGGGGCCAACGTCCTGACTTTC; CDR3aa: CASGIVGQGISGANVLTF; abundance: -; v_gene: TRBV5-4; j_gene: TRBJ2-6; d_gene: TRBD1
CDR3nt: TGTGCCAGCAGCTTAGTGAAGCCCCTCTCCTACGAGCAGTACTTC; CDR3aa: CASSLVKPLSYEQYF; abundance: -; v_gene: TRBV11-3; j_gene: TRBJ2-7; d_gene: -
CDR3nt: TGTGCCAGCAGTCAGGACAGCTCTGGAAACACCATATATTTT; CDR3aa: CASSQDSSGNTIYF; abundance: -; v_gene: TRBV2; j_gene: TRBJ1-3; d_gene: -
CDR3nt: TGCGCCAGCAGGGCGGGGACTAGCGGGGTCCACGAGCAGTACTTC; CDR3aa: CASRAGTSGVHEQYF; abundance: -; v_gene: TRBV5-1; j_gene: TRBJ2-7; d_gene: TRBD2
CDR3nt: TGTGCCAGCAGCCCCTCGGACAGGGGGCGTAACGAGCAGTACTTC; CDR3aa: CASSPSDRGRNEQYF; abundance: -; v_gene: TRBV11-2; j_gene: TRBJ2-7; d_gene: TRBD1
CDR3nt: TGTGCCAGCAGTTTATACGACAGCCCCTACGAGCAGTACTTC; CDR3aa: CASSLYDSPYEQYF; abundance: many; v_gene: TRBV27; j_gene: TRBJ2-7; d_gene: -
CDR3nt: TGTGCCAGCAGCCCGGGCGTGGGTCACACTGAAGCTTTCTTT; CDR3aa: CASSPGVGHTEAFF; abundance: -; v_gene: TRBV6-6; j_gene: TRBJ1-1; d_gene: -
CDR3nt: TGCGCCAGCAGTCCCAGGGTCAGGAACACCTACGAGCAGTACTTC; CDR3aa: CASSPRVRNTYEQYF; abundance: -; v_gene: TRBV23-1; j_gene: TRBJ2-7; d_gene: -
CDR3nt: TGTGCCAGCAGCTTATCCAGGGACTCCTACGAGCAGTACTTC; CDR3aa: CASSLSRDSYEQYF; abundance: -; v_gene: TRBV7-2; j_gene: TRBJ2-7; d_gene: -
CDR3nt: TGCGCCAGCAGCTACGGGGACGACTTCTACGAGCAGTACTTC; CDR3aa: CASSYGDDFYEQYF; abundance: few; v_gene: TRBV5-1; j_gene: TRBJ2-7; d_gene: -
CDR3nt: TGCGCCAGCAGCTTAGGTTCCGGGAGGGCTACCAATGAGCAGTTCTTC; CDR3aa: CASSLGSGRATNEQFF; abundance: -; v_gene: TRBV5-1; j_gene: TRBJ2-1; d_gene: TRBD2
CDR3nt: TGTGCCAGCTCACCCGACGATTATAAAGCTTTCTTT; CDR3aa: CASSPDDYKAFF; abundance: -; v_gene: TRBV18; j_gene: TRBJ1-1; d_gene: -
CDR3nt: TGTGCCAGCAGTTCCGTGGGTTGTATTATAATCATATATTTT; CDR3aa: CASSSVGCIIIIYF; abundance: -; v_gene: TRBV6-5; j_gene: TRBJ1-3; d_gene: -
CDR3nt: TGTGCCACCAGTGAGGACAGGGGAGTATCCGAGCAGTACTTC; CDR3aa: CATSEDRGVSEQYF; abundance: -; v_gene: TRBV15; j_gene: TRBJ2-7; d_gene: TRBD1
CDR3nt: -; CDR3aa: CASSRWGAGANVLTF; abundance: -; v_gene: TRBV21-1; j_gene: TRBJ2-6; d_gene: -